A selection of T cell receptor beta chains follows, all from one sample in a study of blood T cells in healthy people across ages. TCRdb re-derived calls from the 5' RACE reads in MiXCR, one entry per CDR3 protein. The sample lists about 780,000 distinct CDR3 sequences; about 26% were seen once. A further study also used this sample, focusing on T cells of mothers and their children.

The sample taken for sequencing was blood. The receptors were sampled from a boy between 10 and 17 years old in good health. Both conserved end residues are part of each CDR3. Fields, in order: J gene, V gene, D gene, CDR3 protein. D genes are given only for firm matches.

j_call: TRBJ2-1
v_call: TRBV15
d_call: -
cdr3_aa: CATSRGKGFNEQFF

j_call: -
v_call: TRBV12-3/TRBV12-4
d_call: TRBD2
cdr3_aa: CASTPWASGGVARQFF

j_call: TRBJ2-7
v_call: TRBV3-1
d_call: -
cdr3_aa: CASSPRGAYEQYF

j_call: TRBJ2-2
v_call: TRBV5-1
d_call: -
cdr3_aa: CASERGTGELFF

j_call: TRBJ1-2
v_call: TRBV9
d_call: -
cdr3_aa: CASSVVGNYGYTF

j_call: TRBJ2-1
v_call: TRBV12-3/TRBV12-4
d_call: -
cdr3_aa: CASSAFDPTGISSYNEQFF

j_call: TRBJ2-5
v_call: TRBV29-1
d_call: TRBD2
cdr3_aa: CSAAGAEETQYF

j_call: TRBJ2-4
v_call: TRBV20-1
d_call: TRBD2
cdr3_aa: CSARDLGGGVKNIQYF

j_call: TRBJ1-2
v_call: TRBV5-1
d_call: -
cdr3_aa: CASSPENYGYTF

j_call: TRBJ1-6
v_call: TRBV27
d_call: -
cdr3_aa: CASSLSVSPNNSPLHF

j_call: TRBJ2-3
v_call: TRBV29-1
d_call: TRBD2
cdr3_aa: CSVETSGTTDTQYF

j_call: -
v_call: TRBV29-1
d_call: TRBD2
cdr3_aa: CSVEASGRPQETQYF

j_call: TRBJ2-5
v_call: TRBV5-1
d_call: -
cdr3_aa: CASSLEQGRRQETQYF

j_call: TRBJ2-5
v_call: TRBV3-1
d_call: TRBD2
cdr3_aa: CASSQGGGRRMAETQYF

j_call: TRBJ2-5
v_call: TRBV20-1
d_call: -
cdr3_aa: CSARAPGETQYF

j_call: TRBJ2-5
v_call: TRBV20-1
d_call: -
cdr3_aa: CSAPDWDTTKETQYF

j_call: TRBJ2-1
v_call: TRBV29-1
d_call: TRBD2
cdr3_aa: CRGAGGSSYNEQFF

j_call: TRBJ2-7
v_call: TRBV4-2
d_call: TRBD2
cdr3_aa: CASSPTSGKYEQYF